This TCR beta chain is from a study of T cells after yellow fever vaccination (dated by TCRdb to the late 2010s). With regard to the full study: Libraries from fractions with low cell numbers were prepared with the SMART-Seq v4 Ultra Low Input RNA kit. Two healthy male donors, one aged 18 to 30 and one aged 30 to 39 years, were included in the cohort. Blood samples were taken at several timepoints before and after primary and secondary immunization, and bulk PBMC replicates and cell subsets were isolated. To follow T-cell clones before and after both primary and booster YFV17D yellow fever vaccination, bulk TCR alpha and beta repertoires underwent longitudinal sequencing. Paper-wide results and their limitations: A small fraction of clonotypes appeared in both the CD4 and CD8 compartments, likely as a result of convergent recombination. Most clones expanded after primary vaccination were re-detected after the booster (almost 98% of CD4 and approximately 85% of CD8), suggesting broad memory maintenance. Because the study included only a couple of donors, the extent to which the findings can be generalized is limited. The secondary T-cell response was found to be weaker but faster than the primary response, with a peak reached on day 5 rather than on day 15. Because abundant contaminating clonotypes from the bulk population could be contained in FACS-sorted repertoires, computational filtering was required.

From the germline V gene, CDR1 is MNHGY and CDR2 is SVAAGI. The CDR3 starts with the cysteine, ends with the phenylalanine, and has 13 residues. The kept DNA is CDR3 alone, 39 bases in frame from the first base. V drops 4 bases and J drops 8 bases, leaving 11 bases in between. TCR cDNA was synthesized by 5'RACE template switching, which introduced a universal primer site and unique molecular identifiers. cDNA synthesis was primed from both the TCR alpha and TCR beta constant segments. Library amplification used two PCR steps, and the second PCR step added sample barcodes and sequencing adapters. Libraries were sequenced on Illumina HiSeq 2500 (2x100 bp) or NovaSeq (2x150 bp). The paper's data handling went like this. Reads were demultiplexed and collapsed into UMI consensus sequences with MIGEC, and V(D)J alignment was performed with MiXCR. Clonotypes responding to the vaccine were identified with edgeR on replicate PBMC samples, with the criteria of FDR below 0.01 and a log2 fold change above 5 up to day 15. Bulk clonotypes were assigned CD4 or CD8 identity according to which sequenced CD4 or CD8 repertoire held them at higher abundance. TCRdb ran its own pipeline on the public reads, namely fastp trimming at Q25 and MiXCR clone calling, and kept in-frame beta chains. A single entry per CDR3 protein holds the most common genes and DNA from its merged rows. The V and J calls follow TCRdb's processing rather than the paper's. This sample holds 550,000 to 750,000 distinct CDR3 sequences; roughly 14% were observed only once. The leading ten clones occupy around 15% of the sample.

What the treatment or condition label conveys for this sample: live attenuated yellow fever vaccine strain. Two biological replicates of bulk PBMCs were collected at each blood-draw timepoint. A standard Ficoll-Paque protocol was used to isolate PBMCs from peripheral blood. TriZol was used to extract RNA from bulk PBMCs, from CD4 and CD8 fractions, and from dextramer-positive and dextramer-negative fractions. To note about this clonotype: It has no known antigen specificity. No much larger clone is present one base from it, and per-base qualities are unavailable.

The chain uses TRBV6-9 and TRBJ1-4; the D gene remains uncertain. This clonotype originated in a man aged 25-40 years who received the YFV17D yellow fever vaccine. The specimen was PBMCs, collected on the day of the yellow fever booster vaccination. The DNA is TGTGCCAGCAGTTTTGCCGTCCCGGAAAAACTGTTTTTT. Translated, it reads CASSFAVPEKLFF.